A selection of T cell receptor beta chains follows, all from one sample in a study of shared clonotypes between healthy human individuals. Using immunoSEQ multiplex PCR, the repertoire was profiled, and TCRdb retains in-frame clones only, with some absent. The data contain fewer than 600,000 clones, around 74% of them singletons. Sequencing used PBMCs. Source of these receptors: a woman aged 40 to 50 in good health. Some clones in this sample may be carry-over from other donors' samples. The CDR3 runs from the conserved cysteine through the conserved F or W. A D gene is named only where the DNA matches it firmly. Part of the rows lack a size; the others show once, few, many or a class for expanded clones.

>NA|NA|14|TRBJ2-5|TRBV2
TGTGCCAGCAAGGAGGATGGTGACGCGGGGACCCAGTACTTC
CASKEDGDAGTQYF
>TRBD1|NA|17|TRBJ2-6|TRBV7-9
TGTGCCAGCAGCGCAGGACAGGGGAAGTCTGGGGCCAACGTCCTGACTTTC
CASSAGQGKSGANVLTF
>NA|NA|14|TRBJ2-3|TRBV7-7
TGTGCTAGCAGCTTAGTTGGACTGACAGATACGCAGTATTTT
CASSLVGLTDTQYF
>NA|NA|13|TRBJ2-7|TRBV6-5
TGTGCCAGCAGTGACCTCTGGCGAGGAGAGCAGTACTTC
CASSDLWRGEQYF
>TRBD2|NA|14|TRBJ2-3|TRBV10-1
TGCGCCAGCAGCCCGGGACTAGCGACAGATACGCAGTATTTT
CASSPGLATDTQYF
>NA|NA|15|TRBJ2-5|TRBV5-1
TGCGCCAGCAGCTTGGAAGGGTACGGGGAAGAGACCCAGTACTTC
CASSLEGYGEETQYF
>TRBD1|NA|17|TRBJ1-1|TRBV18
TGTGCCAGCTCACCACGCAGAACAGGGGCCGGAGGGACTGAAGCTTTCTTT
CASSPRRTGAGGTEAFF
>TRBD2|NA|19|TRBJ2-3|TRBV4-1
TGCGCCAGCAGCCAAGGGACGGGGGTAGGGCTAGCGGGAGGCGTAACGCAGTATTTT
CASSQGTGVGLAGGVTQYF
>NA|NA|17|TRBJ2-3|TRBV4-1
TGCGCCAGCAGCCAGCCTCACAGGGGGGGAAGCACAGATACGCAGTATTTT
CASSQPHRGGSTDTQYF
>NA|many|12|TRBJ1-2|TRBV5-1
TGCGCCAGCAGCTTGGAATATAGTGGCTACACCTTC
CASSLEYSGYTF
>NA|NA|17|TRBJ2-7|TRBV4-1
TGCGCCAGCAGCCCTAGGGGGGCGGGAGACCTCTCCTACGAGCAGTACTTC
CASSPRGAGDLSYEQYF
>TRBD1|once|15|TRBJ2-5|TRBV14
TGTGCCAGCAGCCAAACGACAGGGATGGGAGAGACCCAGTACTTC
CASSQTTGMGETQYF
>NA|NA|14|TRBJ1-1|TRBV5-4
TGTGCCAGCAGCTCGGTGGGGCCACCTAGCCAAGCTTTCTTT
CASSSVGPPSQAFF
>NA|once|16|TRBJ1-6|TRBV9
TGTGCCAGCAGCGCTCAGGGGCCCTTAAATAATTCACCCCTCCACTTT
CASSAQGPLNNSPLHF
>TRBD1|few|18|TRBJ1-5|TRBV19
TGTGCCAGTAGTATAGCCGGACAGGTTAGCAATGGCAATCAGCCCCAGCATTTT
CASSIAGQVSNGNQPQHF
>TRBD2|NA|16|TRBJ2-1|TRBV5-4
TGTGCCAGCAGCCCCCCAGCGGGATTTAATATCAATGAGCAGTTCTTC
CASSPPAGFNINEQFF
>TRBD1|NA|15|TRBJ2-7|TRBV15
TGTGCCACCAGCAGAGACCGACAGGGGTGGAACGAGCAGTACTTC
CATSRDRQGWNEQYF
>TRBD2|NA|16|TRBJ2-7|TRBV6-6
TGTGCCAGCAGGCCTAAGACTAGCGGGGCCTCCTACGAGCAGTACTTC
CASRPKTSGASYEQYF
>NA|NA|16|TRBJ2-3|TRBV30
TGTGCCTGGAGTGTACAAAGGGGCTCTAACACAGATACGCAGTATTTT
CAWSVQRGSNTDTQYF
>TRBD2|NA|15|TRBJ2-1|TRBV5-1
TGCGCCAGCAGCTTCACTAGCGGGAGTTACAATGAGCAGTTCTTC
CASSFTSGSYNEQFF
>TRBD2|once|15|TRBJ2-2|TRBV5-1
TGCGCCAGCAGCTTGGAGCGGGAGGGCACCGGGGAGCTGTTTTTT
CASSLEREGTGELFF
>NA|NA|18|TRBJ2-6|TRBV28
TGTGCCAGCAGTTTCGGCAGGGTAAGGCGCTCTGGGGCCAACGTCCTGACTTTC
CASSFGRVRRSGANVLTF
>NA|NA|15|TRBJ2-7|TRBV28
TGTGCCAGCCGCCGGGGCAGGGGCGCGGGGAACGAGCAGTACTTC
CASRRGRGAGNEQYF
>NA|once|15|TRBJ2-1|TRBV27
TGTGCCAGCTACACAACTGGAAATACTCCGCGTGAGCAGTTCTTC
CASYTTGNTPREQFF
>NA|NA|14|TRBJ2-7|TRBV2
TGTGCCAGCAGTGGGGTTCCCCTTCCCTACGAGCAGTACTTC
CASSGVPLPYEQYF
>NA|NA|15|TRBJ2-7|TRBV27
TGTGCCAGCAGTTGGTCCGGAGTGAGGGGCTACGAGCAGTACTTC
CASSWSGVRGYEQYF